The present T cell receptor (beta chain) was sequenced within a study of CD4 and CD8 cells across lung adenocarcinoma regions. Samples came from patients with localized non-small cell lung adenocarcinoma. MiXCR, run by TCRdb on the PCR reads, gives a single entry per CDR3 protein. This sample carries over 9,500 distinct CDR3 sequences, less than 60% of them seen once, and the ten largest clones take under 40%. The CDR3 loop spans 18 amino acids. Germline CDR1 is MNHEY and CDR2 is SMNVEV (reference sequence). The V end was cut by 6 bases, the J end by 2 bases, with 25 bases between. The genes are TRBV27 and TRBJ1-2; D is perhaps TRBD1 (5 bases). The TCR originated in a female donor with lung adenocarcinoma. The CD4 and CD8 labels of this study may be unreliable. Sequences were obtained from CD8+ T cells from the margin of a lung tumor. The CDR3 DNA reads TGTGCCAGCAGAACTTCCGTTATGTCGGGACTGAGCAACTATGGCTACACCTTC. Encoded protein: CASRTSVMSGLSNYGYTF.